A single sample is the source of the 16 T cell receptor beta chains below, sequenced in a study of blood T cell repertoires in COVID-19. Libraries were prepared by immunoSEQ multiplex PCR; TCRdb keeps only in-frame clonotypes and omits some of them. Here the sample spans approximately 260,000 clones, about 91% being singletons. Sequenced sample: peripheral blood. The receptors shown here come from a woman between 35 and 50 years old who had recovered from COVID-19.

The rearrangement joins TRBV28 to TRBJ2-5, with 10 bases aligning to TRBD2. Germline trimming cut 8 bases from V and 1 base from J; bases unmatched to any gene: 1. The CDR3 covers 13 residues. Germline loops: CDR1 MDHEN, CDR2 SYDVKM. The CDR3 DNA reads TGTGCCAGCTTAGCGGGGGGCCAAGAGACCCAGTACTTC. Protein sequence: CASLAGGQETQYF.

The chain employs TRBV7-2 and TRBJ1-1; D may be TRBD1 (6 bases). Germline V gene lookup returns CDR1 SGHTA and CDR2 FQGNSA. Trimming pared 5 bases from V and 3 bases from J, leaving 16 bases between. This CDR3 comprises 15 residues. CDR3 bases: TGTGCCAGCAGCCCCAGGGGTACAGGGTACACTGAAGCTTTCTTT. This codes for CASSPRGTGYTEAFF.

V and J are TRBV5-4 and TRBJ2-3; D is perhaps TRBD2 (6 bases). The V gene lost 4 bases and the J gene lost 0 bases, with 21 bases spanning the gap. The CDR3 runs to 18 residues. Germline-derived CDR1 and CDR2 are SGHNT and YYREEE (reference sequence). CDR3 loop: CASSRSLHLSGSTDTQYF. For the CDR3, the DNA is TGTGCCAGCAGCCGTTCCCTCCACCTCAGCGGGAGCACAGATACGCAGTATTTT.

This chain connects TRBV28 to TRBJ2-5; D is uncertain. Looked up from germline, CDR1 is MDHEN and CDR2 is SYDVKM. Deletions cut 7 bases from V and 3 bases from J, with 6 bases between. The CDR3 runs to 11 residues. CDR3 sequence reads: CASMFEETQYF. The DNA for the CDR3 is TGTGCCAGCATGTTCGAAGAGACCCAGTACTTC.

CDR3 in amino acids: CASSRSSGTNEQYV. The CDR3 DNA is TGTGCCAGCAGTCGTTCTAGCGGGACCAACGAGCAGTACGTC. This chain joins TRBV6-2 or TRBV6-3 and TRBJ2-7, with 9 bases that match TRBD2. V trimming: 5 bases; J trimming: 5 bases; junction bases outside the gene matches: 7. The CDR3 is 14 residues long. CDR1 is MNHEY, CDR2 SVGEGT, per germline.

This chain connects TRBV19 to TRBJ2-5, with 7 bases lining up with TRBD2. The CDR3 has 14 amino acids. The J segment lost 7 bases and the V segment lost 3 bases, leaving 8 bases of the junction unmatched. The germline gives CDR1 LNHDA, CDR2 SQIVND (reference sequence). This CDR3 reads CASSMSSGVGTQYF. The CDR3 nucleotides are TGTGCCAGTAGTATGTCGAGCGGGGTAGGGACCCAGTACTTC.

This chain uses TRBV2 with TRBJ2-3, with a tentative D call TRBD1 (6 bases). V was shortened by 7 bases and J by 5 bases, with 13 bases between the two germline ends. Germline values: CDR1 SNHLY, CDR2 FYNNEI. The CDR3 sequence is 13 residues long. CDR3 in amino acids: CASMFKGVDTQYF. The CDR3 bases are TGTGCCAGCATGTTTAAGGGGGTAGATACGCAGTATTTT.

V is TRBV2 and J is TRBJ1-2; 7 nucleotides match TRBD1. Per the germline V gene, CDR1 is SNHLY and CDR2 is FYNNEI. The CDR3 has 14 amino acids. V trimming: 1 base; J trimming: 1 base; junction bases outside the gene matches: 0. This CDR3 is CASSEGDSNYGYTF. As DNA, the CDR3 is TGTGCCAGCAGTGAAGGGGACAGTAACTATGGCTACACCTTC.

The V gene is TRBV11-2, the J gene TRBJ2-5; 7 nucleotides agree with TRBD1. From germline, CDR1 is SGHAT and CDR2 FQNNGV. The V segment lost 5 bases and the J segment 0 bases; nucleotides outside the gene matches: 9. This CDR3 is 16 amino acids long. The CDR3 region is CASSPRQGIDQETQYF. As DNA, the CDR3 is TGTGCCAGCAGCCCCCGACAGGGTATCGACCAAGAGACCCAGTACTTC.

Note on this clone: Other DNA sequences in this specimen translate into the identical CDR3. CDR3 residues: CASSPRTGNTEAFF. The CDR3 coding sequence is TGTGCCAGCAGTCCCCGGACAGGGAACACTGAAGCTTTCTTT. The chain recombines TRBV6-5 with TRBJ1-1; 7 nucleotides agree with TRBD1. Germline lookup yields CDR1 MNHEY and CDR2 SVGAGI. The junction had 4 bases not matched to a gene; V was cut back by 5 bases and J by 1 base. The CDR3 runs 14 residues.

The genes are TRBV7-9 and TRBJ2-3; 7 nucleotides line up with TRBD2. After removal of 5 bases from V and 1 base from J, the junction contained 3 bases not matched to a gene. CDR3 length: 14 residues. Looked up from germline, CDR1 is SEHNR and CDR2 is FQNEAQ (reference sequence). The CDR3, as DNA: TGTGCCAGCAGCCCCAGCGGGGGCACAGATACGCAGTATTTT. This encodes CASSPSGGTDTQYF.

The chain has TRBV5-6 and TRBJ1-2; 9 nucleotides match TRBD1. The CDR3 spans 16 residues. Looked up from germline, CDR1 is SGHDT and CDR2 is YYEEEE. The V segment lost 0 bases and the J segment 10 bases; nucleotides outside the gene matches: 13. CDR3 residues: CASSLGYDLDRGDYTF. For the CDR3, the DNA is TGTGCCAGCAGCTTGGGTTATGATCTGGACAGGGGAGACTACACCTTC.

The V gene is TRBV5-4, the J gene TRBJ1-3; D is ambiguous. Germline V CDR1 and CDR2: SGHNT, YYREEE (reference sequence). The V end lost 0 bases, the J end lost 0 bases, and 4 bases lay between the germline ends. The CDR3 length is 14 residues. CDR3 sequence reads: CASSLGHSGNTIYF. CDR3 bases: TGTGCCAGCAGCTTGGGACACTCTGGAAACACCATATATTTT.

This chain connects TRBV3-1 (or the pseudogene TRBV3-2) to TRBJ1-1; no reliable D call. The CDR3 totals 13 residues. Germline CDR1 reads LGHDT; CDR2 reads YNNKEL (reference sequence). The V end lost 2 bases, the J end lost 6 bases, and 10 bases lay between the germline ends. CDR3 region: CASSQNRAPEAFF. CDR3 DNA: TGTGCCAGCAGCCAAAATCGCGCCCCTGAAGCTTTCTTT.

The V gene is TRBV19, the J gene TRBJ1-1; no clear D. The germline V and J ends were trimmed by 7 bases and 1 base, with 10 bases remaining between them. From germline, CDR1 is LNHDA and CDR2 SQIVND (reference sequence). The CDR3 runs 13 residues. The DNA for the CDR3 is TGTGCCAGTACCCCCTCGGGGAACACTGAAGCTTTCTTT. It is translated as CASTPSGNTEAFF.

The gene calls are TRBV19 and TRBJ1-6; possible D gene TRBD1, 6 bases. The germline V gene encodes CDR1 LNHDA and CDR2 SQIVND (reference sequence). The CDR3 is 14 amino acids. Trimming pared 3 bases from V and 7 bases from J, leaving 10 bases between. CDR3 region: CASSMVTGNSPLHF. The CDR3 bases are TGTGCCAGTAGTATGGTAACAGGGAATTCACCCCTCCACTTT.